These 30 T cell receptor beta chains were sequenced from one sample in a study of cytomegalovirus exposure and HLA in healthy donors. The primer mix had 60 Vbeta and 13 Jbeta primers. Repertoires were generated with immunoSEQ multiplex PCR, while TCRdb's copy carries only in-frame clones and drops some. Here the sample spans under 200,000 clones, 65% to 80% being singletons. Sequencing was carried out using PBMCs. Receptors were obtained from a woman aged 40 to 50 in good health and CMV-seronegative.

The chain carries TRBV4-2 and TRBJ1-1, with TRBD1 matching 8 bases. This CDR3 has 17 residues. The J segment lost 3 bases and the V segment lost 4 bases, leaving 13 bases of the junction unmatched. Germline CDR1 is LGHNA and CDR2 is YNFKEQ. The CDR3, as DNA: TGTGCCAGCAGCCCCCTGGTGGACAGGGTGATTTACACTGAAGCTTTCTTT. It yields the protein CASSPLVDRVIYTEAFF.

The chain recombines TRBV11-2 with TRBJ2-3, with D possibly being TRBD2 (6 bases). The CDR3 totals 15 residues. Between the trimmed V and J ends, which lost 5 bases and 0 bases, there was a span of 12 bases. Germline-derived CDR1 and CDR2 are SGHAT and FQNNGV. This CDR3 reads CASSPTGTSTDTQYF. The CDR3, as DNA: TGTGCCAGCAGCCCTACCGGGACTAGCACAGATACGCAGTATTTT. Supplemented by reference TRBV11-2 and TRBJ2-3, the full variable domain reads EAGVAQSPRYKIIEKRQSVAFWCNPISGHATLYWYQQILGQGPKLLIQFQNNGVVDDSQLPKDRFSAERLKGVDSTLKIQPAKLEDSAVYLCASSPTGTSTDTQYFGPGTRLTVL.

This chain uses TRBV27 with TRBJ2-2; D possibly corresponds to TRBD2 (5 bases). The germline CDR1 and CDR2 sequences are MNHEY and SMNVEV (reference sequence). The CDR3 contains 17 residues. V was clipped by 7 bases and J by 1 base, with 19 bases between them. Here the CDR3 reads CASTRTRTGWNTGELFF. The CDR3 DNA is TGTGCCAGCACCCGAACTCGGACGGGATGGAACACCGGGGAGCTGTTTTTT.

The gene calls are TRBV4-1 and TRBJ2-7; 7 bases align to TRBD2. The trim removed 4 bases at V and 0 bases at J, leaving 9 bases unmatched. This CDR3 is built from 16 residues. Germline CDR1 reads MGHRA; CDR2 reads YSYEKL. The CDR3 loop reads CASSPRGEAHSYEQYF. For the CDR3, the DNA is TGCGCCAGCAGCCCACGGGGGGAAGCTCACTCCTACGAGCAGTACTTC.

As DNA, the CDR3 is TGTGCCAGCAGTTTTGAAGGACTGAGCGGCTACACCTTC. This codes for CASSFEGLSGYTF. The chain combines TRBV27 with TRBJ1-2; D call uncertain. This CDR3 contains 13 residues. Germline lookup yields CDR1 MNHEY and CDR2 SMNVEV (reference sequence). V dropped 3 bases and J dropped 8 bases, with 13 bases sitting between them.

The CDR3 bases are TGTGCCTGGAGCGTCGACGGGAACAATGAGCAGTTCTTC. It yields the protein CAWSVDGNNEQFF. This chain uses TRBV30 with TRBJ2-1; possible D gene TRBD2, 5 bases. Trimming took 3 bases from V and 5 from J, leaving 11 bases between them. Germline lookup yields CDR1 GTSNPN and CDR2 SVGIG (reference sequence). The CDR3 consists of 13 residues.

The rearrangement joins TRBV2 to TRBJ2-1; a possible D gene is TRBD1 (6 bases). The germline V and J ends were trimmed by 7 bases and 8 bases, with 21 bases remaining between them. Per the germline V gene, CDR1 is SNHLY and CDR2 is FYNNEI. The CDR3 is 15 amino acids. CDR3: CASKMEDSNVHEQFF. The CDR3, as DNA: TGTGCCAGCAAGATGGAGGACAGTAATGTCCATGAGCAGTTCTTC. Combining the CDR3 with reference TRBV2 and TRBJ2-1 gives the whole variable domain EPEVTQTPSHQVTQMGQEVILRCVPISNHLYFYWYRQILGQKVEFLVSFYNNEISEKSEIFDDQFSVERPDGSNFTLKIRSTKLEDSAMYFCASKMEDSNVHEQFFGPGTRLTVL.

The rearrangement links TRBV11-2 to TRBJ2-7; 7 nucleotides align to TRBD1. The CDR3 is made up of 16 amino acids. Germline CDR1 and CDR2: SGHAT and FQNNGV. V lost 4 bases to trimming and J lost 6 bases; unmatched junction nucleotides: 15. The CDR3 sequence is CASSSYPRGTKGEQYF. The CDR3 bases are TGTGCCAGCAGCTCTTACCCCAGGGGGACCAAGGGCGAGCAGTACTTC.

The chain has TRBV20-1 and TRBJ2-7; TRBD2 is a possible D gene (5 bases). Germline V lookup: CDR1 DFQATT, CDR2 SNEGSKA (reference sequence). Trimming took off 6 bases at V and 6 bases at J, with 12 bases between the two ends. The CDR3 runs 11 residues. The CDR3 nucleotides are TGCAGTGCCACTAGGAACGCCGAGCAGTACTTC. It encodes CSATRNAEQYF.

This chain joins TRBV5-1 and TRBJ2-7; D is ambiguous. Germline V gives CDR1 SGHRS, CDR2 YFSETQ. V gave up 4 bases and J gave up 0 bases, with 11 bases separating them. The length of the CDR3 is 14 residues. The CDR3 region has the DNA TGCGCCAGCAGCCTGGACGTCAGCTCCTACGAGCAGTACTTC. Its protein product is CASSLDVSSYEQYF.

V and J are TRBV4-1 and TRBJ2-7; TRBD2 agrees at 14 bases. This CDR3 has 16 residues. With V trimmed by 4 bases and J by 7 bases, 9 bases remained unmatched. Germline V lookup: CDR1 MGHRA, CDR2 YSYEKL. This chain's CDR3 is CASSLNPGTSGREQYF. CDR3 DNA sequence: TGCGCCAGCAGCCTCAACCCCGGGACTAGCGGGAGAGAGCAGTACTTC.

Only one count was recorded for this clone. The chain links TRBV4-2 to TRBJ1-5; D remains ambiguous. Trimming pared 0 bases from V and 2 bases from J, leaving 11 bases between. Germline CDR1 is LGHNA and CDR2 is YNFKEQ. The CDR3 extends over 16 amino acids. The CDR3 bases are TGTGCCAGCAGCCAAGATGGAGGGAATGGCAATCAGCCCCAGCATTTT. This encodes CASSQDGGNGNQPQHF.

V and J are TRBV5-1 and TRBJ1-6; maybe TRBD1 (6 bases). From germline, CDR1 is SGHRS and CDR2 YFSETQ. Deletions cut 0 bases from V and 7 bases from J, with 11 bases between. This CDR3 spans 15 amino acids. CDR3 residues: CASSLASGVNSPLHF. The CDR3 DNA reads as TGCGCCAGCAGCTTGGCCTCAGGGGTGAATTCACCCCTCCACTTT.

The genes are TRBV29-1 and TRBJ1-1; TRBD1 aligns across 9 bases. V dropped 2 bases and J dropped 10; count of bases not matched to a gene: 14. The germline V gene encodes CDR1 SQVTM and CDR2 ANQGSEA. This CDR3 comprises 15 residues. The CDR3 reads CSVETLGQGHCAAFF. The CDR3 nucleotides are TGCAGCGTTGAAACTCTCGGACAGGGGCATTGCGCAGCTTTCTTT.

This chain links TRBV15 with TRBJ1-1; 7 positions match TRBD1. Germline loops: CDR1 LNHNV, CDR2 YYDKDF (reference sequence). Trimming took 5 bases from V and 4 from J; bases not matched to a gene: 10. The CDR3 loop spans 15 amino acids. The CDR3 region is CATSFLTGMGTEAFF. CDR3 DNA sequence: TGTGCCACCAGCTTTTTGACAGGGATGGGCACTGAAGCTTTCTTT.

The V and J genes are TRBV6-1 and TRBJ1-1; D remains unclear. V was trimmed by 9 bases and J by 7 bases, leaving 15 bases between them. The CDR3 sequence is 12 residues long. Germline CDR1 is MNHNS and CDR2 is SASEGT. CDR3 protein: CASDVAGFEAFF. Here the CDR3 DNA reads TGTGCCAGTGACGTAGCGGGGTTTGAAGCTTTCTTT.

This sequence joins TRBV7-2 and TRBJ2-1; 9 nucleotides agree with TRBD2. The CDR3 loop spans 15 amino acids. CDR1 SGHTA and CDR2 FQGNSA come from the germline V gene. Trimming at V came to 1 base and at J to 9 bases, leaving 7 bases not matched to a gene. This CDR3 is CASSLEGLAGTEQFF. DNA of the CDR3: TGTGCCAGCAGCTTAGAGGGGCTAGCGGGAACTGAGCAGTTCTTC.

This clone was counted only a few times. The gene calls are TRBV4-1 and TRBJ1-1, with TRBD1 matching 10 bases. This CDR3 has 16 residues. The germline V gene has CDR1 MGHRA and CDR2 YSYEKL. After removal of 4 bases from V and 0 bases from J, the junction contained 5 bases not matched to a gene. The CDR3 here is CASSLGQGKMNTEAFF. CDR3 coding DNA: TGCGCCAGCAGCCTGGGACAGGGGAAGATGAACACTGAAGCTTTCTTT.

The chain has TRBV4-3 and TRBJ2-1; TRBD2 agrees at 8 bases. Germline assignment: CDR1 LGHNA and CDR2 YSLEER. J was trimmed by 6 bases and V by 0 bases; bases with no gene match: 7. This CDR3 is built from 16 residues. CDR3 nucleotide sequence: TGCGCCAGCAGCCAAGAAGACCTAGCGGGCATCAATGAGCAGTTCTTC. It specifies CASSQEDLAGINEQFF.

The V and J genes are TRBV6-1 and TRBJ2-1; 10 positions match TRBD1. The length of the CDR3 is 13 residues. With 6 bases clipped from V and 7 bases from J, the junction kept 3 bases outside the gene matches. Germline lookup yields CDR1 MNHNS and CDR2 SASEGT. The CDR3 bases are TGTGCCAGCAGGGGGACAGGGGTGAATGAGCAGTTCTTC. Residues: CASRGTGVNEQFF.

The chain links TRBV7-2 to TRBJ1-2, with 12 bases identical to TRBD1. This CDR3 has 17 amino acids. Germline CDR1 is SGHTA and CDR2 is FQGNSA. Germline trimming cut 2 bases from V and 8 bases from J; bases unmatched to any gene: 12. The CDR3 is CASSLNGFGTGGEGYTF. The CDR3 region has the DNA TGTGCCAGCAGCTTAAATGGGTTTGGGACAGGGGGCGAGGGCTACACCTTC.

The rearrangement uses TRBV5-4 and TRBJ1-3; 7 nucleotides match TRBD1. The V gene's germline CDR1 is SGHNT and CDR2 YYREEE (reference sequence). The CDR3 loop spans 14 amino acids. Losses at the gene ends were 4 bases for V and 0 bases for J; bases not matched to a gene: 1. In nucleotides, the CDR3 is TGTGCCAGCAGCCGGGACAGCTCTGGAAACACCATATATTTT. Translating gives CASSRDSSGNTIYF.

This chain links TRBV5-1 with TRBJ2-3; a weak D match, TRBD2 (7 bases). There are 16 residues in the CDR3. Between the trimmed V and J ends, which lost 3 bases and 3 bases, there was a span of 17 bases. Germline V gives CDR1 SGHRS, CDR2 YFSETQ. The CDR3 spells CASSSAGATGTDTQYF. The DNA for the CDR3 is TGCGCCAGCAGCTCGGCGGGGGCCACCGGGACAGATACGCAGTATTTT.

V and J are TRBV28 and TRBJ1-4; D is unclear. V was pared by 7 bases and J by 6 bases, with 15 bases between. From germline, CDR1 is MDHEN and CDR2 SYDVKM. This CDR3 spans 14 amino acids. CDR3 residues: CASTGAEADEKLFF. The CDR3 coding sequence is TGTGCCAGCACCGGAGCGGAGGCAGATGAAAAACTGTTTTTT.

V and J are TRBV5-6 and TRBJ2-5; a possible D gene is TRBD2 (5 bases). The CDR3 sequence is 14 residues long. The V end lost 2 bases, the J end lost 5 bases, and 13 bases lay between the germline ends. Germline assignment: CDR1 SGHDT and CDR2 YYEEEE. The CDR3 DNA is TGTGCCAGCAGCTTTGGTCATAGCGTCGAGACCCAGTACTTC. Translating gives CASSFGHSVETQYF. The full variable domain, completed using reference TRBV5-6 and TRBJ2-5, is DAGVTQSPTHLIKTRGQQVTLRCSPKSGHDTVSWYQQALGQGPQFIFQYYEEEERQRGNFPDRFSGHQFPNYSSELNVNALLLGDSALYLCASSFGHSVETQYFGPGTRLLVL.

This chain connects TRBV5-1 to TRBJ1-4, with D maybe TRBD1 (6 bases). This CDR3 comprises 15 residues. Germline CDR1 SGHRS, CDR2 YFSETQ. V was shortened by 4 bases and J by 6 bases, with 16 bases between the two germline ends. The CDR3 loop reads CASSRSTGEDEKLFF. CDR3 DNA: TGCGCCAGCAGCCGCTCGACAGGAGAAGATGAAAAACTGTTTTTT.

The chain employs TRBV28 and TRBJ2-7, with 13 bases fitting TRBD2. With 4 bases clipped from V and 2 bases from J, the junction kept 14 bases outside the gene matches. The CDR3 is made up of 19 amino acids. CDR1 and CDR2 from the germline V gene are MDHEN and SYDVKM. The CDR3 DNA reads as TGTGCCAGCAGTTCCCTAACCTTAGGACTAGCGGGAGAACCCTACGAGCAGTACTTC. Protein product: CASSSLTLGLAGEPYEQYF.

This sequence joins TRBV2 and TRBJ1-6, with D possibly TRBD1 on 5 matching bases. The CDR3 has 12 residues. Germline values: CDR1 SNHLY, CDR2 FYNNEI. The V end was cut by 7 bases, the J end by 8 bases, with 9 bases between. The DNA for the CDR3 is TGTGCCAGCAAGGGCAGGGATTCACCCCTCCACTTT. This translates into CASKGRDSPLHF.

The genes are TRBV15 and TRBJ1-2, with 8 nucleotides matching TRBD1. The CDR3 length is 12 residues. Germline loops: CDR1 LNHNV, CDR2 YYDKDF (reference sequence). Trimming cost V 8 bases and J 7 bases; bases outside gene matches: 6. CDR3 in DNA: TGTGCCACCTCTACAGGGGGGTGTGGCTACACCTTC. This sequence encodes CATSTGGCGYTF.

The chain uses TRBV5-4 and TRBJ1-1; D unresolved. Germline values: CDR1 SGHNT, CDR2 YYREEE (reference sequence). CDR3 length: 14 residues. V lost 0 bases, J lost 1 base, and 7 bases lay in between. DNA of the CDR3: TGTGCCAGCAGCTTGGCACAGCCGAACACTGAAGCTTTCTTT. This translates into CASSLAQPNTEAFF.